This paragraph covers one T cell receptor (beta chain) sequence. Its antigen remains unidentified. V was pared by 1 base and J by 4 bases, with 15 bases between. Germline V gene data show CDR1 as SGHDN and CDR2 as FVKESK. The CDR3 length is 16 residues. Isolation per sample recovered at least 6 million PBMCs. This sample was included in a study of blood T cells in healthy people across ages. Study-wide findings and caveats: Long-lived and aged donors differed, with more naive CD4+ cells and higher diversity in the long-lived.

Next came a second PCR, run for about 7 to 11 cycles, which used a sample-barcoded 5' primer along with a J-beta primer mix. Via MiXCR, TCRdb re-called the 5' RACE reads, giving one row per CDR3 protein. Of hundreds of thousands of distinct CDR3 sequences in the sample, 55% to 75% were seen once. Sequences were obtained from blood. The chain links TRBV14 to TRBJ2-3; D call uncertain. The TCR originated in a young man in good health. CDR3 in DNA: TGTGCCAGCAGCCAAGGTGCAGTGTCGATTGCAGATACGCAGTATTTT. Its protein product is CASSQGAVSIADTQYF. Full variable domain (remainder filled in from reference TRBV14 and TRBJ2-3): EAGVTQFPSHSVIEKGQTVTLRCDPISGHDNLYWYRRVMGKEIKFLLHFVKESKQDESGMPNNRFLAERTGGTYSTLKVQPAELEDSGVYFCASSQGAVSIADTQYFGPGTRLTVL.